The 22 T cell receptor beta chains below come from one sample, sequenced in a study of T cell changes during pregnancy in multiple sclerosis. The protocol was immunoSEQ multiplex PCR, while the TCRdb copy is restricted to in-frame clones and leaves out a portion. Among over 65,000 clones listed, 91% were seen once. Material: peripheral blood, obtained in the first trimester of pregnancy. These receptors all stem from a female donor with multiple sclerosis, enrolled in a pregnancy study.

The chain joins TRBV19 to TRBJ1-1; 8 bases agree with TRBD1. Per the germline V gene, CDR1 is LNHDA and CDR2 is SQIVND (reference sequence). This CDR3 has 15 amino acids. J lost 4 bases, V lost 7 bases, and 11 bases had no gene match. CDR3 protein: CASKPPGGIVTEAFF. CDR3 bases: TGTGCCAGTAAACCCCCAGGGGGCATCGTCACTGAAGCTTTCTTT.

This clone was seen a single time. V gene TRBV7-3 combines with J gene TRBJ1-2; TRBD1 matches 9 bases. The V gene end was trimmed by 5 bases and the J gene end by 8 bases; junction bases not matched to a gene: 15. Germline V gene sequence: CDR1 SGHTA, CDR2 FQGTGA. The CDR3 is 16 amino acids. The CDR3 DNA follows: TGTGCCAGCAGCCCTAGTCCCGGGACAGGGTTGGTCGGCTACACCTTC. As protein: CASSPSPGTGLVGYTF. The entire variable domain, with the rest obtained from reference TRBV7-3 and TRBJ1-2, is as follows: GAGVSQTPSNKVTEKGKYVELRCDPISGHTALYWYRQSLGQGPEFLIYFQGTGAADDSGLPNDRFFAVRPEGSVSTLKIQRTERGDSAVYLCASSPSPGTGLVGYTFGSGTRLTVV.

This sequence joins TRBV7-9 and TRBJ2-5, with a weak D call TRBD1 (6 bases). V lost 1 base and J 0 bases, leaving 12 bases between the germline ends. Germline assignment: CDR1 SEHNR and CDR2 FQNEAQ (reference sequence). The CDR3 is 16 residues long. The CDR3 DNA is TGTGCCAGCAGCTTAGGTCCGGGACACAACCAAGAGACCCAGTACTTC. Translated: CASSLGPGHNQETQYF.

This chain uses TRBV7-7 with TRBJ2-2; 10 bases map to TRBD1. V trimming: 5 bases; J trimming: 7 bases; junction bases outside the gene matches: 7. This CDR3 spans 15 amino acids. Germline values: CDR1 SSHAT, CDR2 FNYEAQ (reference sequence). For the CDR3, the DNA is TGTGCCAGCAGCGCCGGGACAGGGGTCAACGGGGAGCTGTTTTTT. Protein product: CASSAGTGVNGELFF.

This chain links TRBV28 with TRBJ1-6; possibly TRBD1 for D (5 bases). Germline loops: CDR1 MDHEN, CDR2 SYDVKM. Trimming removed 3 bases from V and 1 base from J, with 7 bases in between. The CDR3 is 15 amino acids. The DNA for the CDR3 is TGTGCCAGCAGTTTCGGGGGGTCCTATAATTCACCCCTCCACTTT. It is translated as CASSFGGSYNSPLHF.

This clone was found a few times. The chain employs TRBV7-6 and TRBJ1-5; D is uncertain. From germline, CDR1 is SGHVS and CDR2 FNYEAQ. The V gene lost 2 bases and the J gene lost 2 bases, with 7 bases spanning the gap. The CDR3 extends over 14 amino acids. The CDR3 DNA is TGTGCCAGCAGCTTATTGGGCGGCAATCAGCCCCAGCATTTT. Translation gives CASSLLGGNQPQHF.

This clone was detected only once. This rearrangement joins TRBV7-2 to TRBJ1-5, with 7 bases that match TRBD1. Germline V CDR1 and CDR2: SGHTA, FQGNSA. Unmatched junction bases numbered 5, after V lost 4 bases and J lost 2 bases. The CDR3 runs 15 residues. CDR3 bases: TGTGCCAGCAGCTCCACAGGGGACCGCAATCAGCCCCAGCATTTT. Amino acids: CASSSTGDRNQPQHF.

The chain uses TRBV6-5 and TRBJ2-2; possible D gene TRBD1, 5 bases. CDR1 and CDR2 (germline): MNHEY, SVGAGI. V was cut by 0 bases and J by 2 bases, with 7 bases left in between. This CDR3 comprises 15 residues. CDR3 loop: CASSYSRENTGELFF. The CDR3, as DNA: TGTGCCAGCAGTTACTCCAGGGAAAACACCGGGGAGCTGTTTTTT.

The chain joins TRBV10-3 to TRBJ2-5; the match to TRBD2 covers 11 bases. The CDR3 has 15 residues. Per germline, CDR1 ENHRY and CDR2 SYGVKD. V gave up 11 bases and J gave up 5 bases; unmatched junction bases: 13. The CDR3 DNA is TGTGCCTCAGCCGTAGCGGGAGGGAAGGCCGAGACCCAGTACTTC. Translation: CASAVAGGKAETQYF.

The chain links TRBV7-6 to TRBJ2-3; D unclear. This CDR3 spans 16 amino acids. The ends were cut back, 5 bases at V and 0 bases at J, with 15 bases in the middle. Germline V CDR1 and CDR2: SGHVS, FNYEAQ. The CDR3 sequence: CASSRRPGPSTDTQYF. Here the CDR3 DNA reads TGTGCCAGCAGCAGACGACCAGGCCCTAGCACAGATACGCAGTATTTT.

This chain links TRBV11-3 with TRBJ2-2, with 7 bases identical to TRBD2. The V and J ends lost 5 bases and 4 bases, in that order; junction bases with no gene match: 10. From germline, CDR1 is SGHNT and CDR2 YENEEA. The CDR3 has 16 residues. This CDR3 reads CASSPLAGVGTGELFF. The CDR3 nucleotides are TGTGCCAGCAGCCCCTTGGCGGGAGTAGGCACCGGGGAGCTGTTTTTT.

V usage is TRBV7-2 and J usage is TRBJ1-1, with a tentative D call TRBD1 (5 bases). The CDR3 has 16 amino acids. V was clipped by 5 bases and J by 4 bases, with 20 bases between them. Per germline, CDR1 SGHTA and CDR2 FQGNSA. CDR3 in amino acids: CASSPLTFLGGTEAFF. The CDR3 DNA follows: TGTGCCAGCAGCCCACTCACATTCCTCGGGGGCACTGAAGCTTTCTTT.

The chain joins TRBV5-7 to TRBJ2-3; 8 nucleotides align to TRBD1. TRBV5-7 is given ORF status, its function remaining uncertain. The CDR3 contains 13 residues. Unmatched junction bases numbered 6, after V lost 6 bases and J lost 6 bases. Here the CDR3 DNA reads TGTGCCAGCATTGAGGACAGGGAGGATACGCAGTATTTT. This sequence encodes CASIEDREDTQYF.

The chain joins TRBV2 to TRBJ1-4; 7 bases are shared with TRBD1. Germline assignment: CDR1 SNHLY and CDR2 FYNNEI. The CDR3 is 14 residues long. V lost 6 bases, J lost 5 bases, and 6 bases stayed unmatched. The CDR3 nucleotides read TGTGCCAGCAGCCCAGGGGGGAGGAATGAAAAACTGTTTTTT. This codes for CASSPGGRNEKLFF.

V and J are TRBV10-1 and TRBJ1-4; D not certain. V gave up 8 bases and J gave up 0 bases, with 13 bases separating them. Germline lookup yields CDR1 WNHNN and CDR2 SYGVQD (reference sequence). The CDR3 extends over 15 amino acids. CDR3 nucleotide sequence: TGCGCCAGCGAAACTCAGCGTGCAACTAATGAAAAACTGTTTTTT. This encodes CASETQRATNEKLFF.

The J gene is TRBJ2-5, the V gene TRBV5-8; D remains unclear. V was shortened by 4 bases and J by 1 base, with 17 bases between the two germline ends. CDR1 SGHTS and CDR2 YDEGEE come from the germline V gene. CDR3 size: 16 residues. The CDR3 nucleotides are TGTGCCAGCAGCCGAGGCAGAATATACACCCAAGAGACCCAGTACTTC. This codes for CASSRGRIYTQETQYF.

V usage is TRBV19 and J usage is TRBJ2-7, with a possible D match to TRBD2 (6 bases). Trimming removed 5 bases at V and 6 bases at J, with 14 bases between. CDR1 and CDR2 (germline): LNHDA, SQIVND (reference sequence). The CDR3 totals 13 residues. The CDR3 DNA is TGTGCCAGTAGTGAGGGACGGAGGGGCGAGCAGTACTTC. Translated, it gives CASSEGRRGEQYF.

The J gene is TRBJ1-6, the V gene TRBV10-1; no clear D gene. Between the trimmed V and J ends, which lost 4 bases and 2 bases, there was a span of 15 bases. From germline, CDR1 is WNHNN and CDR2 SYGVQD (reference sequence). The CDR3 totals 17 residues. The CDR3 coding sequence is TGCGCCAGCAGTGCATATAGGGAGATTCCCTATAATTCACCCCTCCACTTT. Its translation: CASSAYREIPYNSPLHF.

This clone was recorded once. The junction and the germline gene differ at one end; a read error may be behind it. The chain uses TRBV6-5 and TRBJ2-5; D unresolved. The CDR3 covers 11 residues. Germline lookup yields CDR1 MNHEY and CDR2 SVGAGI. The CDR3 sequence is CASRVQEAQYF. Written as DNA, the CDR3 is TGTGCCAGCCGGGTCCAAGAGGCCCAGTACTTC.

CDR3 nucleotide sequence: TGTGCCAGCAGCCCCCAGACAGGGGGCGCATTCAATGAGCAGTTCTTC. It encodes CASSPQTGGAFNEQFF. The chain couples TRBV5-6 to TRBJ2-1; 10 positions agree with TRBD1. This CDR3 spans 16 amino acids. The germline V gene has CDR1 SGHDT and CDR2 YYEEEE. V lost 4 bases to trimming and J lost 6 bases; unmatched junction nucleotides: 10.

The V call is TRBV5-5, the J call TRBJ1-3; 8 nucleotides agree with TRBD1. The CDR3 runs 15 residues. Trimming cost V 0 bases and J 3 bases; bases outside gene matches: 2. CDR1 and CDR2 (germline): SGHKS, YYEKEE (reference sequence). The CDR3 reads CASSLAGGGGNTIYF. The CDR3 nucleotides are TGTGCCAGCAGCTTGGCAGGGGGCGGTGGAAACACCATATATTTT. The full variable domain, in which reference TRBV5-5 and TRBJ1-3 provide the parts outside the CDR3, is DAGVTQSPTHLIKTRGQQVTLRCSPISGHKSVSWYQQVLGQGPQFIFQYYEKEERGRGNFPDRFSARQFPNYSSELNVNALLLGDSALYLCASSLAGGGGNTIYFGEGSWLTVV.

This clone was recorded once. J is TRBJ1-2 and V is TRBV28; D may be TRBD1 (5 bases). CDR1 is MDHEN, CDR2 SYDVKM, per germline. The V end lost 4 bases, the J end lost 2 bases, and 11 bases lay between the germline ends. This CDR3 has 14 residues. CDR3 region: CASSSPTENYGYTF. The CDR3 DNA sequence: TGTGCCAGCAGTTCCCCGACAGAGAACTATGGCTACACCTTC.